A selection of T cell receptor beta chains follows, all from one sample in a study of cytomegalovirus exposure and HLA in healthy donors. The repertoire was sequenced with immunoSEQ multiplex PCR; TCRdb's copy has only in-frame clones and lacks some. The sample carries about 130,000 clones, about 90% recorded once. The sequencing sample was made of PBMCs. The receptors stem from a man aged 25 to 45 in good health and CMV-seronegative. Each CDR3 is given with its conserved first and last residue.

V gene: TRBV2; CDR3 length: 15; J gene: TRBJ2-1; CDR3 protein: CASSETGDLYNEQFF
V gene: TRBV6-1; CDR3 length: 13; J gene: TRBJ2-5; CDR3 protein: CASSRGYQETQYF
V gene: TRBV18; CDR3 length: 18; J gene: TRBJ2-2; CDR3 protein: CASSPPLREARNTGELFF
V gene: TRBV19; CDR3 length: 14; J gene: TRBJ2-1; CDR3 protein: CASSTLASYNEQFF
V gene: TRBV5-1; CDR3 length: 13; J gene: TRBJ2-1; CDR3 protein: CASSTGLYNEQFF
V gene: TRBV6-6; CDR3 length: 15; J gene: TRBJ2-3; CDR3 protein: CASTVLAGVTDTQYF
V gene: TRBV5-4; CDR3 length: 14; J gene: TRBJ1-2; CDR3 protein: CASSLDRGDYGYTF
V gene: TRBV4-3; CDR3 length: 15; J gene: TRBJ2-3; CDR3 protein: CASSRRLAGEDTQYF
V gene: TRBV7-2; CDR3 length: 19; J gene: TRBJ2-7; CDR3 protein: CASSLPRQGATSGRHEQYF
V gene: TRBV7-9; CDR3 length: 14; J gene: TRBJ2-7; CDR3 protein: CASSWGLATYEQYF
V gene: TRBV30; CDR3 length: 15; J gene: TRBJ1-2; CDR3 protein: CAWSVSWDSSYGYTF
V gene: TRBV9; CDR3 length: 13; J gene: TRBJ2-7; CDR3 protein: CASSVGLEVEQYF
V gene: TRBV5-1; CDR3 length: 15; J gene: TRBJ1-5; CDR3 protein: CASSSTGDSNQPQHF
V gene: TRBV4-3; CDR3 length: 16; J gene: TRBJ1-2; CDR3 protein: CASSPAWREANYGYTF
V gene: TRBV4-1; CDR3 length: 13; J gene: TRBJ2-7; CDR3 protein: CASSQSSTYEQYF
V gene: TRBV19; CDR3 length: 16; J gene: TRBJ2-5; CDR3 protein: CATQTGGPNFQETQYF
V gene: TRBV5-1; CDR3 length: 18; J gene: TRBJ2-3; CDR3 protein: CASSSIPKTGTSGRTQYF
V gene: TRBV29-1; CDR3 length: 15; J gene: TRBJ2-1; CDR3 protein: CSVEVRGQNENEQFF
V gene: TRBV7-2; CDR3 length: 14; J gene: TRBJ2-2; CDR3 protein: CASSPPPGSEELFF
V gene: TRBV10-3; CDR3 length: 14; J gene: TRBJ1-5; CDR3 protein: CAISEGGEWQPQHF
V gene: TRBV5-4; CDR3 length: 14; J gene: TRBJ2-1; CDR3 protein: CASSPGGVGNEQFF
V gene: TRBV30; CDR3 length: 14; J gene: TRBJ2-3; CDR3 protein: CAWTLAGVTLSQYF
V gene: TRBV5-6; CDR3 length: 17; J gene: TRBJ1-2; CDR3 protein: CASSVTREKGSNYGYTF
V gene: TRBV30; CDR3 length: 16; J gene: TRBJ1-3; CDR3 protein: CAWSSSGLNSGNTIYF
V gene: TRBV9; CDR3 length: 15; J gene: TRBJ2-1; CDR3 protein: CASSSGQGSYNEQFF
V gene: TRBV5-4; CDR3 length: 15; J gene: TRBJ2-7; CDR3 protein: CASSRSSGLSYEQYF
V gene: TRBV5-1; CDR3 length: 15; J gene: TRBJ2-1; CDR3 protein: CASGEGAGYYNEQFF
V gene: TRBV5-1; CDR3 length: 16; J gene: TRBJ1-4; CDR3 protein: CASSLDRAGGSGKLFF
V gene: TRBV2; CDR3 length: 13; J gene: TRBJ1-5; CDR3 protein: CASTRGRDQPQHF
V gene: TRBV7-9; CDR3 length: 16; J gene: TRBJ2-3; CDR3 protein: CASSETVQPNEDTQYF
V gene: TRBV11-3; CDR3 length: 16; J gene: TRBJ2-1; CDR3 protein: CASSFASSGRGDEQFF
V gene: TRBV29-1; CDR3 length: 13; J gene: TRBJ1-5; CDR3 protein: CSTGQGSNQPQHF
V gene: TRBV6-1; CDR3 length: 15; J gene: TRBJ2-1; CDR3 protein: CASSDIAGGLNEQFF
V gene: TRBV27; CDR3 length: 15; J gene: TRBJ1-5; CDR3 protein: CASSFGGNSNQPQHF
V gene: TRBV25-1; CDR3 length: 13; J gene: TRBJ2-7; CDR3 protein: CASSVTGTYEQYF
V gene: TRBV15; CDR3 length: 15; J gene: TRBJ1-5; CDR3 protein: CATSRDMSPNQPQHF
V gene: TRBV19; CDR3 length: 15; J gene: TRBJ2-2; CDR3 protein: CASSIMGVGTGELFF
V gene: TRBV7-8; CDR3 length: 16; J gene: TRBJ2-2; CDR3 protein: CASSSAAGSNTGELFF
V gene: TRBV6-1; CDR3 length: 13; J gene: TRBJ2-7; CDR3 protein: CASSGGTGYEQYF
V gene: TRBV10-3; CDR3 length: 13; J gene: TRBJ2-7; CDR3 protein: CAVGAGISYEQYF
V gene: TRBV7-6; CDR3 length: 15; J gene: TRBJ2-7; CDR3 protein: CASSLIAGGTREQYF
V gene: TRBV18; CDR3 length: 12; J gene: TRBJ1-2; CDR3 protein: CASSPSGDGYTF
V gene: TRBV6-5; CDR3 length: 15; J gene: TRBJ1-5; CDR3 protein: CASSSATGGLPSQHF
V gene: TRBV7-9; CDR3 length: 16; J gene: TRBJ1-3; CDR3 protein: CASSPPGVRTGNTIYF
V gene: TRBV5-4; CDR3 length: 16; J gene: TRBJ2-3; CDR3 protein: CASSLLAGGIFDTQYF
V gene: TRBV30; CDR3 length: 14; J gene: TRBJ2-2; CDR3 protein: CAWSTSVATGELFF
V gene: TRBV19; CDR3 length: 11; J gene: TRBJ2-7; CDR3 protein: CASSQLATLYF
V gene: TRBV30; CDR3 length: 14; J gene: TRBJ1-3; CDR3 protein: CAWSPKTAGNTIYF